The entry below gives a single TCR beta chain sequence along with its context. The antigen is undetermined. It was with 60 Vbeta and 13 Jbeta primers that the PCR ran. The assay was immunoSEQ multiplex PCR, and TCRdb's table has in-frame clones only and misses some. The sample holds under 200,000 clones; just under 80% are singletons and the top ten take roughly 1.3%. Germline values: CDR1 SGHDN, CDR2 FVKESK. V was trimmed by 4 bases and J by 3 bases, leaving 15 bases between them. The CDR3 spans 16 residues. This specimen comes from a study of cytomegalovirus exposure and HLA in healthy donors. Overall study results and limits: CMV serostatus stood as the only immune exposure information on hand.

Sequenced sample: PBMCs. V is TRBV14 and J is TRBJ2-2; TRBD1 is a possible D gene (8 bases). The TCR comes from a woman aged 45-59 years in good health and CMV-seronegative. CDR3 coding DNA: TGTGCCAGCAGCCTTGACAGGGGAGGGGACACCGGGGAGCTGTTTTTT. Translated: CASSLDRGGDTGELFF.